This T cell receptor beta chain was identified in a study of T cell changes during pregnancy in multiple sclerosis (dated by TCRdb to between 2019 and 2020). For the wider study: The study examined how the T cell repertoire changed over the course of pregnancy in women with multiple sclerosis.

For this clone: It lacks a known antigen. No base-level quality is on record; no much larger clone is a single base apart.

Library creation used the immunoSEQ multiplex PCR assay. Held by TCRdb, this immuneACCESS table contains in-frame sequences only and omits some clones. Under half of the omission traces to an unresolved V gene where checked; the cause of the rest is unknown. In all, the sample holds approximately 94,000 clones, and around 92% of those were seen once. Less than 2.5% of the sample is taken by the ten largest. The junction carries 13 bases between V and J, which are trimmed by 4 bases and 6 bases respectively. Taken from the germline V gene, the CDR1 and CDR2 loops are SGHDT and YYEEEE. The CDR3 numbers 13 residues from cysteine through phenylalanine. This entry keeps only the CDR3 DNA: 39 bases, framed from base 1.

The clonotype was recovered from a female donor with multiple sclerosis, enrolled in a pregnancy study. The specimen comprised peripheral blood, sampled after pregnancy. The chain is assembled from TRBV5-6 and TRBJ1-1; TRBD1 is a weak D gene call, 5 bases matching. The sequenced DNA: TGTGCCAGCAGCCTTGTCGGGGGACCTGAAGCTTTCTTT. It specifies CASSLVGGPEAFF.